Listed below are T cell receptor beta chains from one sample, sequenced in a study of OX40 agonist ivuxolimab in advanced cancers. This table comes from immunoSEQ multiplex PCR, and its TCRdb copy is limited to in-frame clones, with some not included. The data hold some 17,000 clones, with roughly 78% observed a single time. Here the sequenced sample was CD4+ or CD8+ T cells sorted from blood, taken in a trial of the OX40 agonist ivuxolimab. These receptors originate from an adult with an advanced solid tumor such as melanoma, head and neck, liver or kidney cancer. CDR3s include the opening cysteine and the closing phenylalanine or tryptophan. The D gene is left open where the match is weak. Where a row states a size, it is once, few, many or the class of an expanded clone; other rows omit it.

TRBD1	TRBV5-4	TRBJ2-3	NA	TGTGCCAGCAGCAGGGACAGGGTTGATACGCAGTATTTT	CASSRDRVDTQYF
NA	TRBV2	TRBJ1-1	NA	TGTGCCAGCAAGAGGGAGGGGGGGACGAACACTGAAGCTTTCTTT	CASKREGGTNTEAFF
NA	TRBV27	TRBJ1-1	NA	TGTGCCAGCAGTTTAAGAGGAAGCACTGAAGCTTTCTTT	CASSLRGSTEAFF
TRBD1	TRBV7-9	TRBJ1-2	NA	TGTGCCAGCAGCCCCAACAGGGGTGATGGCTACACCTTC	CASSPNRGDGYTF
TRBD1	TRBV6-6	TRBJ2-7	NA	TGTGCCAGCATAGGACAGGGTTTAGCCGAGCAGTACTTC	CASIGQGLAEQYF
NA	TRBV29-1	TRBJ2-7	once	TGCAGCGTTGAGGAAAACTACGAGCAGTACTTC	CSVEENYEQYF
NA	TRBV7-7	TRBJ2-7	NA	TGTGCTAGCAGCTTGGGAGAAATCTACGAGCAGTACTTC	CASSLGEIYEQYF
NA	TRBV28	TRBJ2-7	NA	TGTGCCAGCAATACTCAGGAAGGGTCCTACGAGCAGTACTTC	CASNTQEGSYEQYF
TRBD1	TRBV7-9	TRBJ1-1	NA	TGTGCCAGCAGCACCACAGGGGCCCCTGAAGCTTTCTTT	CASSTTGAPEAFF
NA	TRBV7-8	TRBJ2-3	NA	TGTGCCAGCAGCCCAGCTCGAGCACTCGCATCGGATACGCAGTATTTT	CASSPARALASDTQYF